The rows below give T cell receptor beta chains drawn from one sample of a study of molecular identifiers for immune sequencing clone quantification. A single record per CDR3 protein comes from TCRdb applying MiXCR to the PCR reads. The sample yields around 86,000 distinct CDR3 sequences, around 20% seen once. Sequencing was carried out using naive CD8+ T cells from blood, with Jurkat cell RNA spiked in. The source is a human donor in good health. Some libraries in this study had Jurkat cell RNA spiked in. CDR3s include the opening cysteine and the closing phenylalanine or tryptophan. A D gene is named only where the DNA matches it firmly. Rows may omit the clone size; those that give it use once, few, many or a size class.

clone_size j_call d_call v_call cdr3_aa cdr3_nt
. TRBJ2-5 . TRBV9 CASSISGISAEETQYF TGTGCCAGCAGCATCTCCGGGATTAGCGCCGAAGAGACCCAGTACTTC
. TRBJ1-5 . TRBV7-9 CASSLVGSNQPQHF TGTGCCAGCAGCTTAGTAGGGAGCAATCAGCCCCAGCATTTT
. TRBJ2-5 . TRBV3-1 CASSPVPGERETQYF TGTGCCAGCAGTCCCGTCCCAGGGGAACGAGAGACCCAGTACTTC
many TRBJ2-3 TRBD2 TRBV10-3 CAISGAGGRGDTQYF TGTGCCATCAGTGGGGCGGGAGGGCGCGGAGATACGCAGTATTTT
. TRBJ2-1 TRBD1 TRBV4-1 CASSQVRTGGLGNEQFF TGCGCCAGCAGCCAAGTACGGACAGGGGGTTTGGGGAATGAGCAGTTCTTC
many TRBJ2-2 . TRBV7-9 CASSPTGRPANTGELFF TGTGCCAGCAGCCCCACGGGGCGCCCTGCGAACACCGGGGAGCTGTTTTTT
few TRBJ1-1 . TRBV19 CARLGISNTEAFF TGTGCCAGGCTAGGGATCTCGAACACTGAAGCTTTCTTT
many TRBJ2-5 . TRBV7-2 CASSLGVRVTKETQYF TGTGCCAGCAGCTTAGGCGTTAGGGTAACCAAAGAGACCCAGTACTTC
many TRBJ2-1 TRBD2 TRBV30 CAWRSGLAANEQFF TGTGCCTGGAGATCGGGGCTAGCGGCCAATGAGCAGTTCTTC
many TRBJ1-1 . TRBV6-2/TRBV6-3 CASSPVENTEAFF TGTGCCAGCAGTCCCGTCGAGAACACTGAAGCTTTCTTT
. TRBJ2-1 TRBD2 TRBV7-9 CASSHEGLAGIEQFF TGTGCCAGCAGCCACGAGGGACTAGCGGGGATTGAGCAGTTCTTC
few TRBJ1-5 . TRBV7-9 CASRRAGSKQADTQHF TGTGCCAGCAGGAGAGCCGGATCTAAGCAGGCAGATACGCAGCATTTT
many TRBJ2-3 . TRBV5-8 CASSLGPRHTGRGPDTQYF TGTGCCAGCAGCTTAGGGCCCCGACACACAGGGAGAGGTCCAGATACGCAGTATTTT
many TRBJ2-1 . TRBV7-3 CASSLMEGLVYNEQFF TGTGCCAGCAGCTTAATGGAGGGGCTAGTCTACAATGAGCAGTTCTTC
many TRBJ1-1 . TRBV11-2 CASSTVGGRDTEAFF TGTGCCAGCAGCACGGTCGGGGGTCGGGACACTGAAGCTTTCTTT
many TRBJ2-1 TRBD1 TRBV14 CASSHIRTGYNEQFF TGTGCCAGCAGCCACATCAGGACAGGGTATAATGAGCAGTTCTTC
. TRBJ2-1 . TRBV7-8 CASSLAFPGGKFF TGTGCCAGCAGCTTAGCGTTTCCGGGCGGCAAGTTCTTC
many TRBJ2-7 . TRBV6-5 CASSYGGDDEQYF TGTGCCAGCAGTTACGGGGGAGACGACGAGCAGTACTTC
many TRBJ2-5 TRBD1 TRBV6-2/TRBV6-3 CASSYMGTAQETQYF TGTGCCAGCAGTTACATGGGGACAGCTCAAGAGACCCAGTACTTC
many TRBJ2-1 . TRBV6-5 CASSEGSSYNEQFF TGTGCCAGCAGTGAGGGTAGCTCCTACAATGAGCAGTTCTTC
many TRBJ2-7 TRBD1 TRBV19 CASSETGGYEQYF TGTGCCAGTAGTGAGACAGGGGGCTACGAGCAGTACTTC
many TRBJ1-3 . TRBV7-9 CASSPARGAGNTIYF TGTGCCAGCAGCCCCGCCCGTGGGGCTGGAAACACCATATATTTT
many TRBJ2-1 TRBD2 TRBV4-3 CASSSGRRNEQFF TGCGCCAGCAGCAGCGGGAGACGGAATGAGCAGTTCTTC
. TRBJ2-1 . TRBV7-2 CASSFITGLSYNEQFF TGTGCCAGCAGCTTTATTACAGGACTCTCCTACAATGAGCAGTTCTTC
many TRBJ2-3 . TRBV12-3/TRBV12-4 CASSARADTQYF TGTGCCAGCTCGGCCAGGGCAGATACGCAGTATTTT
many TRBJ1-6 . TRBV2 CASRPRVGGEPLHF TGTGCCAGCAGGCCCCGTGTGGGGGGGGAACCCCTCCACTTT
. TRBJ2-7 . TRBV20-1 CSARGTGSYEQYF TGCAGTGCTAGGGGGACGGGATCCTACGAGCAGTACTTC
many TRBJ2-5 TRBD2 TRBV4-2 CASSPAGTSKETQYF TGTGCCAGCAGCCCAGCCGGGACTAGCAAAGAGACCCAGTACTTC
many TRBJ1-1 TRBD1 TRBV7-2 CASSFQGAETFF TGTGCCAGCAGCTTCCAGGGGGCGGAAACTTTCTTT
many TRBJ1-5 . TRBV3-1 CASSQGGDQGNQPQHF TGTGCCAGCAGCCAAGGGGGGGATCAGGGCAATCAGCCCCAGCATTTT
many TRBJ1-5 . TRBV5-6 CASSLGGGQPQHF TGTGCCAGCAGCTTGGGGGGAGGTCAGCCCCAGCATTTT
many TRBJ2-3 . TRBV7-6 CASSGYTDTQYF TGTGCCAGCAGCGGCTACACTGATACGCAGTATTTT
many TRBJ2-1 TRBD2 TRBV27 CASSLASGGAYNEQFF TGTGCCAGCAGTTTAGCTAGCGGGGGGGCCTACAATGAGCAGTTCTTC
. TRBJ2-2 TRBD2 TRBV6-6 CASSVAGVNTGELFF TGTGCCAGCAGTGTAGCGGGAGTTAACACCGGGGAGCTGTTTTTT
many TRBJ2-1 TRBD1 TRBV6-2/TRBV6-3 CASSYTGQGLHEQFF TGTGCCAGCAGTTACACGGGACAGGGGTTACATGAGCAGTTCTTC
many TRBJ2-7 TRBD1 TRBV13 CASSMRDSAYEQYF TGTGCCAGCAGCATGAGGGACAGCGCCTACGAGCAGTACTTC
many TRBJ1-2 TRBD1 TRBV10-2 CASTLERGHYGYTF TGCGCCAGCACCCTAGAAAGGGGGCACTATGGCTACACCTTC
many TRBJ1-1 . TRBV28 CASTTLMAGGNTEAFF TGTGCCAGCACCACCCTGATGGCAGGAGGAAACACTGAAGCTTTCTTT
few TRBJ2-7 . TRBV6-2/TRBV6-3 CASSSFYTQGYEQYF TGTGCCAGCAGTTCTTTTTACACGCAGGGCTACGAGCAGTACTTC
many TRBJ2-5 TRBD2 TRBV6-5 CASSSGTSGTYQETQYF TGTGCCAGCAGTTCAGGGACTAGCGGGACTTACCAAGAGACCCAGTACTTC
. TRBJ2-3 . TRBV4-2 CASSQELSPDTQYF TGTGCCAGCAGCCAAGAATTGAGTCCAGATACGCAGTATTTT
many TRBJ2-5 TRBD2 TRBV3-1 CASSQENERGGQVTQYF TGTGCCAGCAGCCAAGAGAACGAGCGGGGGGGCCAGGTGACCCAGTACTTC
many TRBJ2-7 TRBD1 TRBV11-2 CASSPTGWDEQYF TGTGCCAGCAGCCCGACAGGGTGGGACGAGCAGTACTTC
few TRBJ2-3 TRBD2 TRBV18 CASSAGTSGTLHTDTQYF TGTGCCAGCTCAGCCGGGACTAGCGGAACTCTCCACACAGATACGCAGTATTTT
many TRBJ2-3 . TRBV6-5 CASSYDRAGGPSTDTQYF TGTGCCAGCAGTTATGACCGGGCAGGAGGGCCTAGCACAGATACGCAGTATTTT
few TRBJ2-3 TRBD1 TRBV2 CASSTQGGWTDTQYF TGTGCCAGCAGCACACAGGGGGGTTGGACAGATACGCAGTATTTT
few TRBJ2-7 . TRBV7-9 CASSASREQYF TGTGCCAGCAGCGCATCCCGCGAGCAGTACTTC
many TRBJ2-6 . TRBV27 CASSFGPPGANVLTF TGTGCCAGCAGTTTTGGGCCCCCCGGGGCCAACGTCCTGACTTTC
many TRBJ2-3 TRBD2 TRBV7-2 CASSLAVGTSGGLTDTQYF TGTGCCAGCAGCTTAGCAGTTGGGACTAGCGGGGGGCTCACAGATACGCAGTATTTT
. TRBJ1-1 . TRBV20-1 CSANTGTGTEAFF TGCAGTGCTAACACAGGGACGGGCACTGAAGCTTTCTTT
few TRBJ2-5 . TRBV28 CASSLIGSKETQYF TGTGCCAGCAGTTTAATAGGGTCAAAAGAGACCCAGTACTTC
many TRBJ2-3 . TRBV11-2 CASSSGARGDTQYF TGTGCCAGCAGCTCTGGCGCGCGAGGAGATACGCAGTATTTT